Following are 18 T cell receptor beta chains from one sample sequenced in a study of T-cell memory formation after mild COVID-19. TCRdb re-called the 5' RACE reads through MiXCR, storing one row per CDR3 protein. The sample yields approximately 250,000 distinct CDR3 sequences, under 20% seen once. The sample comprised PBMCs or a T cell subset sorted from them (not recorded which). The receptors originated from a man younger than 30 who had mild COVID-19 (a few samples of this study predate the infection). Cell type and time point are not known.

This clonotype appeared a few times. The chain combines TRBV3-1 with TRBJ1-5; 8 bases fit TRBD1. Germline V gene data show CDR1 as LGHDT and CDR2 as YNNKEL (reference sequence). V trimming: 7 bases; J trimming: 2 bases; junction bases outside the gene matches: 13. This CDR3 is 17 amino acids long. This CDR3 is CASTRRESGGGNQPQHF. The CDR3 region has the DNA TGTGCCAGCACCCGACGCGAGTCAGGGGGCGGCAATCAGCCCCAGCATTTT.

The sample holds a few counts of this clonotype. V and J are TRBV27 and TRBJ1-6; TRBD1 agrees at 8 bases. CDR1 and CDR2 (germline): MNHEY, SMNVEV (reference sequence). Losses at the gene ends were 7 bases for V and 5 bases for J; bases not matched to a gene: 4. CDR3 size: 14 residues. CDR3 sequence: CASKRDRNNSPLHF. As DNA, the CDR3 is TGTGCCAGCAAACGGGACAGGAATAATTCACCCCTCCACTTT.

The V call is TRBV7-9, the J call TRBJ2-1; possibly TRBD1 for D (6 bases). V was cut by 9 bases and J by 5 bases, with 8 bases left in between. From germline, CDR1 is SEHNR and CDR2 FQNEAQ (reference sequence). CDR3 size: 11 residues. The DNA for the CDR3 is TGTGCCAGTGACAGGCACAATGAGCAGTTCTTC. Residues: CASDRHNEQFF.

This clonotype was picked up a small number of times. The V call is TRBV20-1, the J call TRBJ1-4; possible D gene TRBD1, 5 bases. This CDR3 has 15 residues. CDR1 DFQATT and CDR2 SNEGSKA come from the germline V gene (reference sequence). V was cut by 3 bases and J by 3 bases, with 14 bases left in between. The CDR3 is CSARDPGRANEKLFF. The CDR3 bases are TGCAGTGCTAGGGACCCGGGACGGGCTAATGAAAAACTGTTTTTT.

The chain uses TRBV20-1 and TRBJ1-1; D ambiguous. The CDR3 consists of 13 residues. V was trimmed by 4 bases and J by 4 bases, leaving 13 bases between them. CDR1 and CDR2 (germline): DFQATT, SNEGSKA (reference sequence). The chain's CDR3 is CSANEVARTEAFF. CDR3 nucleotide sequence: TGCAGTGCTAACGAGGTGGCTCGCACTGAAGCTTTCTTT.

The chain combines TRBV12-3 or TRBV12-4 with TRBJ2-2; maybe TRBD1 (6 bases). This CDR3 spans 14 amino acids. Trimming took off 10 bases at V and 3 bases at J, with 15 bases between the two ends. The CDR3: CATLPDSYTGELFF. The CDR3 DNA is TGTGCCACCCTCCCGGACAGTTACACCGGGGAGCTGTTTTTT.

This clonotype was counted only a few times. This sequence joins TRBV7-2 and TRBJ2-7, with a weak D call TRBD2 (5 bases). Trimming left V 5 bases short and J 3 bases short, with 17 bases between. This CDR3 contains 15 residues. From germline, CDR1 is SGHTA and CDR2 FQGNSA. Here the CDR3 DNA reads TGTGCCAGCAGCCGGACTGGACTTGAGAGCTACGAGCAGTACTTC. This translates into CASSRTGLESYEQYF.

This clonotype was picked up a small number of times. The chain has TRBV6-2 or TRBV6-3 and TRBJ2-5; D perhaps matches TRBD2 (6 bases). The V and J ends lost 5 bases and 7 bases respectively, with 8 bases between them. Germline V gives CDR1 MNHEY, CDR2 SVGEGT. The CDR3 totals 11 residues. For the CDR3, the DNA is TGTGCCAGCAGTATGGGAGGGACCCAGTACTTC. As protein: CASSMGGTQYF.

This clonotype appeared a few times. The V and J genes are TRBV27 and TRBJ2-7, with D hard to call. The CDR3 has 14 amino acids. Germline assignment: CDR1 MNHEY and CDR2 SMNVEV (reference sequence). V shed 5 bases and J shed 0 bases, with 11 bases lying between them. In nucleotides, the CDR3 is TGTGCCAGCAGTCAACAATCGAGCTCCTACGAGCAGTACGTC. It codes for CASSQQSSSYEQYV.

This clonotype came up a few times. The chain is built from TRBV4-3 and TRBJ1-1; the D is unclear. This CDR3 is 16 amino acids long. In germline, CDR1 is LGHNA, CDR2 YSLEER. V was trimmed by 0 bases and J by 4 bases, leaving 15 bases between them. CDR3 sequence reads: CASSQDRPGRGTEAFF. The CDR3 DNA sequence: TGCGCCAGCAGCCAAGATAGGCCAGGTCGAGGCACTGAAGCTTTCTTT.

This clonotype has a handful of counts. V usage is TRBV24-1 and J usage is TRBJ2-5; tentatively, D is TRBD2 (7 bases). The CDR3 is 13 amino acids. Deletions cut 4 bases from V and 5 bases from J, with 10 bases between. The V gene's germline CDR1 is KGHDR and CDR2 SFDVKD. In nucleotides, the CDR3 is TGTGCCACCAGTGAGGGGGGGCTGGAGACCCAGTACTTC. Its protein is CATSEGGLETQYF.

V is TRBV7-6 and J is TRBJ2-5; D uncertain. Per germline, CDR1 SGHVS and CDR2 FNYEAQ. There are 12 residues in the CDR3. Trimming removed 0 bases at V and 10 bases at J, with 9 bases between. Here the CDR3 reads CASSLAPQDQYF. The CDR3, as DNA: TGTGCCAGCAGCTTAGCCCCTCAGGACCAGTACTTC.

This clonotype has only a few counts. The J gene is TRBJ2-5, the V gene TRBV29-1; no firm D call. Germline lookup yields CDR1 SQVTM and CDR2 ANQGSEA. CDR3 length: 14 residues. V dropped 2 bases and J dropped 1 base, with 11 bases sitting between them. This chain's CDR3 is CSVEWADSQETQYF. The CDR3 DNA sequence: TGCAGCGTTGAATGGGCAGACTCCCAAGAGACCCAGTACTTC.

At least ten counts were recorded for this clonotype. The chain couples TRBV27 to TRBJ2-3, with D maybe TRBD1 (6 bases). The CDR3 sequence is 14 residues long. Germline values: CDR1 MNHEY, CDR2 SMNVEV (reference sequence). The germline V and J ends were trimmed by 6 bases and 4 bases, with 14 bases remaining between them. This CDR3 reads CASSIGGGADTQYF. CDR3 sequence (DNA): TGTGCCAGCAGCATTGGGGGCGGCGCAGATACGCAGTATTTT.

This clonotype was observed a few times. The gene calls are TRBV2 and TRBJ1-2; D is uncertain. The CDR3 is 13 amino acids. Germline-derived CDR1 and CDR2 are SNHLY and FYNNEI. V was clipped by 8 bases and J by 7 bases, with 17 bases between them. The CDR3 reads CASRGRRVGGYTF. As DNA, the CDR3 is TGTGCCAGCCGGGGTCGTAGGGTGGGTGGCTACACCTTC.

This clonotype came up a few times. The DNA of the CDR3 is TGTGCCAGCAGCTTTGGCCCCGCGTATGGGGACGAGCAGTACGTC. It translates to CASSFGPAYGDEQYV. The chain is built from TRBV5-5 and TRBJ2-7, with unresolved D. Germline CDR1 is SGHKS and CDR2 is YYEKEE (reference sequence). V was trimmed by 2 bases and J by 5 bases, leaving 17 bases between them. The CDR3 sequence is 15 residues long.

This clonotype was picked up a small number of times. This sequence joins TRBV6-5 and TRBJ1-2, with D possibly being TRBD1 (5 bases). Trimming left V 3 bases short and J 12 bases short, with 26 bases between. Germline CDR1 and CDR2: MNHEY and SVGAGI. The CDR3 spans 16 residues. The CDR3 nucleotides are TGTGCCAGCAGTTATTACCCCCCAGAGCAGGGAGTCCGCCACACCTTC. Amino acids: CASSYYPPEQGVRHTF.

The chain is built from TRBV11-2 and TRBJ1-5; 11 bases agree with TRBD1. This CDR3 has 16 residues. CDR1 is SGHAT, CDR2 FQNNGV, per germline. V shed 5 bases and J 4 bases; nucleotides not matched to a gene: 7. The CDR3 is CASSQGQGARNQPQHF. CDR3 nucleotide sequence: TGTGCCAGCAGCCAAGGACAGGGGGCAAGGAATCAGCCCCAGCATTTT.